This passage covers 31 T cell receptor beta chains from one sample sequenced in a study of blood T cell repertoires in COVID-19. Sequenced by immunoSEQ multiplex PCR; TCRdb stores in-frame clones only, minus some. The data contain just under 150,000 clones, around 87% of them singletons. The sequenced material came from peripheral blood. These receptors came from a man aged 50-59 years who had recovered from COVID-19.

This chain uses TRBV14 with TRBJ2-1, with a tentative D call TRBD1 (6 bases). CDR3 length: 13 residues. The germline V gene encodes CDR1 SGHDN and CDR2 FVKESK. The ends were cut back, 0 bases at V and 10 bases at J, with 10 bases in the middle. CDR3 in amino acids: CASSQERTAEQFF. The CDR3 DNA reads TGTGCCAGCAGCCAAGAGAGGACAGCCGAGCAGTTCTTC.

This clone came up once. The chain couples TRBV3-1 (or the pseudogene TRBV3-2) to TRBJ2-3; D call uncertain. The CDR3 has 16 residues. The V gene lost 0 bases and the J gene lost 0 bases, with 10 bases spanning the gap. CDR1 LGHDT and CDR2 YNNKEL come from the germline V gene (reference sequence). For the CDR3, the DNA is TGTGCCAGCAGCCAAGATTACGCCACTAGCACAGATACGCAGTATTTT. As protein: CASSQDYATSTDTQYF.

The chain recombines TRBV4-1 with TRBJ2-3; the match to TRBD2 covers 13 bases. The V segment lost 4 bases and the J segment 3 bases; nucleotides outside the gene matches: 7. The CDR3 loop spans 17 amino acids. CDR1 MGHRA and CDR2 YSYEKL come from the germline V gene. CDR3 protein: CASSRLPGLAGTDTQYF. The CDR3 nucleotides are TGCGCCAGCAGCCGTTTACCGGGACTAGCGGGGACAGATACGCAGTATTTT.

The rearrangement links TRBV19 to TRBJ2-7; D may be TRBD2 (7 bases). Deletions cut 1 base from V and 7 bases from J, with 14 bases between. The V gene's germline CDR1 is LNHDA and CDR2 SQIVND (reference sequence). The CDR3 is 14 amino acids. The chain's CDR3 is CASSIAAGAFEQYF. For the CDR3, the DNA is TGTGCCAGTAGTATAGCGGCGGGGGCCTTTGAGCAGTACTTC.

This chain connects TRBV5-4 to TRBJ2-5; TRBD2 agrees at 12 bases. Germline values: CDR1 SGHNT, CDR2 YYREEE (reference sequence). The CDR3 runs 17 residues. The V and J ends lost 2 bases and 0 bases, in that order; junction bases with no gene match: 5. CDR3 in DNA: TGTGCCAGCAGCTTCGTGCTAGCGGGGGGGTACCAAGAGACCCAGTACTTC. It yields the protein CASSFVLAGGYQETQYF.

The chain has TRBV2 and TRBJ1-2, with D possibly matching TRBD1 (5 bases). Germline-derived CDR1 and CDR2 are SNHLY and FYNNEI. The CDR3 is 12 amino acids. V was clipped by 6 bases and J by 5 bases, with 10 bases between them. The CDR3 here is CASRTVSYGYTF. CDR3 DNA: TGTGCCAGCAGGACAGTATCATATGGCTACACCTTC.

The chain employs TRBV11-2 and TRBJ1-2; D remains unclear. The V gene's germline CDR1 is SGHAT and CDR2 FQNNGV. V dropped 5 bases and J dropped 8 bases, with 27 bases sitting between them. CDR3 length: 17 residues. CDR3 sequence reads: CASSPQEPDLHSGGYTF. CDR3 sequence (DNA): TGTGCCAGCAGCCCACAAGAGCCGGACCTCCACTCGGGGGGCTACACCTTC.

This clone was seen many times. V gene TRBV6-5 combines with J gene TRBJ2-5; 14 bases fit TRBD2. CDR1 is MNHEY, CDR2 SVGAGI, per germline. V trimming: 0 bases; J trimming: 5 bases; junction bases outside the gene matches: 2. This CDR3 is 16 amino acids long. The DNA for the CDR3 is TGTGCCAGCAGTTACTCGACTAGCGGGGGGGGTGAGACCCAGTACTTC. Amino acids: CASSYSTSGGGETQYF.

This chain joins TRBV7-7 and TRBJ1-1; D not resolved. The length of the CDR3 is 13 residues. CDR1 is SSHAT, CDR2 FNYEAQ, per germline (reference sequence). Trimming pared 4 bases from V and 4 bases from J, leaving 10 bases between. The chain's CDR3 is CASSSDGITEAFF. As DNA, the CDR3 is TGTGCCAGCAGCTCTGACGGGATCACTGAAGCTTTCTTT. The complete variable domain, with remaining parts taken from reference TRBV7-7 and TRBJ1-1, reads GAGVSQSPRYKVTKRGQDVTLRCDPISSHATLYWYQQALGQGPEFLTYFNYEAQPDKSGLPSDRFSAERPEGSISTLTIQRTEQRDSAMYRCASSSDGITEAFFGQGTRLTVV.

Written as DNA, the CDR3 is TGTGCCAGCAGCGGACAGTTGAACACTGAAGCTTTCTTT. This sequence encodes CASSGQLNTEAFF. The chain is built from TRBV5-6 and TRBJ1-1; a possible D gene is TRBD1 (6 bases). V gave up 4 bases and J gave up 0 bases, with 7 bases separating them. The CDR3 has 13 residues. Germline values: CDR1 SGHDT, CDR2 YYEEEE. Variable domain in full (rest from reference TRBV5-6 and TRBJ1-1): DAGVTQSPTHLIKTRGQQVTLRCSPKSGHDTVSWYQQALGQGPQFIFQYYEEEERQRGNFPDRFSGHQFPNYSSELNVNALLLGDSALYLCASSGQLNTEAFFGQGTRLTVV.

The chain links TRBV20-1 to TRBJ2-4; 9 positions match TRBD1. This CDR3 contains 14 residues. Losses at the gene ends were 3 bases for V and 7 bases for J; bases not matched to a gene: 7. Germline lookup yields CDR1 DFQATT and CDR2 SNEGSKA (reference sequence). CDR3 sequence (DNA): TGCAGTGCTAGTTCCGGGACAGGGAGTAACATTCAGTACTTC. Amino acids: CSASSGTGSNIQYF.

J is TRBJ1-1 and V is TRBV6-5, with unresolved D. The CDR3 totals 12 residues. CDR1 MNHEY and CDR2 SVGAGI come from the germline V gene. Between the trimmed V and J ends, which lost 5 bases and 10 bases, there was a span of 14 bases. The CDR3: CASSPDSLGAFF. In DNA, the CDR3 is TGTGCCAGCAGTCCGGACTCCCTTGGAGCTTTCTTT.

This chain uses TRBV28 with TRBJ1-4; 9 bases align to TRBD1. Germline lookup yields CDR1 MDHEN and CDR2 SYDVKM. This CDR3 comprises 16 residues. Unmatched junction bases numbered 9, after V lost 5 bases and J lost 5 bases. CDR3 nucleotides: TGTGCCAGCAGTCCACCCTTCGGGACAGGGAATGAAAAACTGTTTTTT. Translating gives CASSPPFGTGNEKLFF.

This clone was counted at least ten times. The chain carries TRBV2 and TRBJ1-1; D may be TRBD1 (6 bases). Germline V lookup: CDR1 SNHLY, CDR2 FYNNEI. V dropped 2 bases and J dropped 11 bases, with 15 bases sitting between them. The CDR3 totals 13 residues. The CDR3 loop is CASSESGAGEAFF. CDR3 nucleotide sequence: TGTGCCAGCAGTGAAAGTGGAGCAGGGGAGGCTTTCTTT.

The rearrangement links TRBV10-3 to TRBJ2-7; 8 bases map to TRBD1. CDR3 length: 14 amino acids. Germline V CDR1 and CDR2: ENHRY, SYGVKD. V gave up 6 bases and J gave up 6 bases; unmatched junction bases: 10. The CDR3 region has the DNA TGTGCCATCAGAAGCCGAGGACAGGGTGGCGAGCAGTACTTC. Its protein product is CAIRSRGQGGEQYF.

The chain is built from TRBV5-4 and TRBJ1-6; D gene ambiguous. Between the trimmed V and J ends, which lost 2 bases and 7 bases, there was a span of 10 bases. Per the germline V gene, CDR1 is SGHNT and CDR2 is YYREEE (reference sequence). The CDR3 runs 14 residues. The CDR3 DNA reads as TGTGCCAGCAGCTTCGGGAGTGAGAATTCACCCCTCCACTTT. Protein: CASSFGSENSPLHF. The variable domain in full, completed from reference TRBV5-4 and TRBJ1-6, reads ETGVTQSPTHLIKTRGQQVTLRCSSQSGHNTVSWYQQALGQGPQFIFQYYREEENGRGNFPPRFSGLQFPNYSSELNVNALELDDSALYLCASSFGSENSPLHFGNGTRLTVT.

The chain joins TRBV7-3 to TRBJ1-1; the D gene is possibly TRBD1 (5 bases). Per germline, CDR1 SGHTA and CDR2 FQGTGA. The CDR3 extends over 20 amino acids. The CDR3: CPSGVLPGPANPLTNTEAFF. The CDR3 DNA sequence: TGTCCCTCGGGGGTTTTGCCGGGACCCGCAAATCCCCTGACGAACACTGAAGCTTTCTTT. The variable domain in full, with the rest retrieved from reference TRBV7-3 and TRBJ1-1, is GAGVSQTPSNKVTEKGKYVELRCDPISGHTALYWYRQSLGQGPEFLIYFQGTGAADDSGLPNDRFFAVRPEGSVSTLKIQRTERGDSAVYLCPSGVLPGPANPLTNTEAFFGQGTRLTVV.

Here the CDR3 reads CASSSRTKSLGNYGYTF. CDR3 bases: TGTGCCAGCAGCTCCCGGACAAAGTCCCTTGGTAACTATGGCTACACCTTC. The chain links TRBV7-2 to TRBJ1-2; D possibly corresponds to TRBD1 (5 bases). The V end was cut by 4 bases, the J end by 1 base, with 19 bases between. CDR3 length: 17 residues. CDR1 is SGHTA and CDR2 is FQGNSA in the germline V gene.

This chain uses TRBV19 with TRBJ2-1; a weak D match, TRBD1 (6 bases). Per germline, CDR1 LNHDA and CDR2 SQIVND (reference sequence). This CDR3 is 16 amino acids long. The V gene lost 2 bases and the J gene lost 0 bases, with 11 bases spanning the gap. The CDR3 DNA follows: TGTGCCAGTAGTATACAGGGGCACCCCTCCTACAATGAGCAGTTCTTC. Its protein is CASSIQGHPSYNEQFF. Using reference TRBV19 and TRBJ2-1 for the parts outside the CDR3, the full variable domain is DGGITQSPKYLFRKEGQNVTLSCEQNLNHDAMYWYRQDPGQGLRLIYYSQIVNDFQKGDIAEGYSVSREKKESFPLTVTSAQKNPTAFYLCASSIQGHPSYNEQFFGPGTRLTVL.

V usage is TRBV5-1 and J usage is TRBJ1-5, with D uncertain. V was shortened by 5 bases and J by 3 bases, with 15 bases between the two germline ends. The length of the CDR3 is 15 residues. CDR1 and CDR2 (germline): SGHRS, YFSETQ. The CDR3: CASRRGSEINQPQHF. The CDR3 DNA reads as TGCGCCAGCAGGAGAGGCAGTGAGATCAATCAGCCCCAGCATTTT. Looking up the rest from reference TRBV5-1 and TRBJ1-5 gives the full variable domain: KAGVTQTPRYLIKTRGQQVTLSCSPISGHRSVSWYQQTPGQGLQFLFEYFSETQRNKGNFPGRFSGRQFSNSRSEMNVSTLELGDSALYLCASRRGSEINQPQHFGDGTRLSIL.

This clone has a single count. The chain uses TRBV7-2 and TRBJ1-6; perhaps TRBD1 as D (6 bases). Trimming shortened V by 5 bases and J by 1 base, and 12 bases separated the two germline ends. This CDR3 comprises 16 residues. The germline CDR1 and CDR2 sequences are SGHTA and FQGNSA. CDR3 in DNA: TGTGCCAGCAGCCCCCGAGGGGGTTCCTATAATTCACCCCTCCACTTT. It is translated as CASSPRGGSYNSPLHF. Full variable domain (outside the CDR3, taken from reference TRBV7-2 and TRBJ1-6): GAGVSQSPSNKVTEKGKDVELRCDPISGHTALYWYRQSLGQGLEFLIYFQGNSAPDKSGLPSDRFSAERTGGSVSTLTIQRTQQEDSAVYLCASSPRGGSYNSPLHFGNGTRLTVT.

The V call is TRBV19, the J call TRBJ2-2, with D unresolved. From germline, CDR1 is LNHDA and CDR2 SQIVND (reference sequence). The CDR3 runs 13 residues. V was pared by 4 bases and J by 7 bases, with 10 bases between. CDR3 in amino acids: CASSTQQRGELFF. CDR3 DNA: TGTGCCAGTAGTACCCAACAACGCGGGGAGCTGTTTTTT.

The chain combines TRBV11-3 with TRBJ2-3; 8 positions agree with TRBD1. The CDR3 spans 16 residues. The V gene end was trimmed by 5 bases and the J gene end by 1 base; junction bases not matched to a gene: 8. The V gene's germline CDR1 is SGHNT and CDR2 YENEEA. The CDR3 nucleotides read TGTGCCAGCAGCCGACAGGGGTTAACTGGCACAGATACGCAGTATTTT. It specifies CASSRQGLTGTDTQYF. Full variable domain (rest looked up from reference TRBV11-3 and TRBJ2-3): EAGVVQSPRYKIIEKKQPVAFWCNPISGHNTLYWYLQNLGQGPELLIRYENEEAVDDSQLPKDRFSAERLKGVDSTLKIQPAELGDSAVYLCASSRQGLTGTDTQYFGPGTRLTVL.

The chain links TRBV10-3 to TRBJ1-6; D remains unclear. This CDR3 has 13 amino acids. Trimming pared 6 bases from V and 7 bases from J, leaving 10 bases between. Germline V gene lookup returns CDR1 ENHRY and CDR2 SYGVKD. In DNA form, the CDR3 reads TGTGCCATCAGATCCAACACGAATTCACCCCTCCACTTT. Residues: CAIRSNTNSPLHF.

For the CDR3, the DNA is TGTGCCAGTAGGGCCGCAGGGCGGTGGGCTGAAGCTTTCTTT. This codes for CASRAAGRWAEAFF. The chain combines TRBV19 with TRBJ1-1; D is possibly TRBD1 (5 bases). Germline V gene lookup returns CDR1 LNHDA and CDR2 SQIVND (reference sequence). Between the trimmed V and J ends, which lost 6 bases and 6 bases, there was a span of 17 bases. The CDR3 spans 14 residues.

This clone was seen just once. The chain links TRBV19 to TRBJ2-7, with 8 bases that match TRBD1. The V segment lost 5 bases and the J segment 4 bases; nucleotides outside the gene matches: 7. Looked up from germline, CDR1 is LNHDA and CDR2 is SQIVND (reference sequence). This CDR3 has 14 residues. The CDR3 bases are TGTGCCAGTAGTTCTCATACAGGGGGATACGAGCAGTACTTC. This encodes CASSSHTGGYEQYF.

This chain connects TRBV28 to TRBJ2-7, with a weak D call TRBD1 (6 bases). The CDR3 is 15 amino acids. Germline CDR1 is MDHEN and CDR2 is SYDVKM. Between the trimmed V and J ends, which lost 3 bases and 7 bases, there was a span of 19 bases. CDR3 coding DNA: TGTGCCAGCAGTTTGCCCGGGTCCCCAAGGGGGGAGCAGTACTTC. Amino acids: CASSLPGSPRGEQYF. Filled out from reference TRBV28 and TRBJ2-7, the complete variable domain reads DVKVTQSSRYLVKRTGEKVFLECVQDMDHENMFWYRQDPGLGLRLIYFSYDVKMKEKGDIPEGYSVSREKKERFSLILESASTNQTSMYLCASSLPGSPRGEQYFGPGTRLTVT.

The chain joins TRBV4-1 to TRBJ2-3; 7 bases line up with TRBD2. V dropped 1 base and J dropped 6; count of bases not matched to a gene: 10. Germline CDR1 and CDR2: MGHRA and YSYEKL. The CDR3 extends over 16 amino acids. The CDR3 DNA reads TGCGCCAGCAGCCAAGGTAGTTCTAGCGGTGTGGATACGCAGTATTTT. It translates to CASSQGSSSGVDTQYF.

This clone was seen only once. The CDR3 loop reads CASSLTGGNGYTF. Written as DNA, the CDR3 is TGTGCCAGCAGCTTGACAGGGGGCAATGGCTACACCTTC. This chain links TRBV7-9 with TRBJ1-2, with TRBD1 identical over 10 bases. This CDR3 is 13 amino acids long. CDR1 and CDR2 (germline): SEHNR, FQNEAQ (reference sequence). V trimming: 3 bases; J trimming: 6 bases; junction bases outside the gene matches: 1.

The chain combines TRBV9 with TRBJ2-3; tentatively, D is TRBD2 (6 bases). This CDR3 contains 17 residues. Germline V lookup: CDR1 SGDLS, CDR2 YYNGEE. V lost 2 bases and J lost 1, with 17 bases in between. In DNA, the CDR3 is TGTGCCAGCAGCGTTGGGACTGCAAACGACGGCACAGATACGCAGTATTTT. This codes for CASSVGTANDGTDTQYF. The full variable domain, with the rest looked up from reference TRBV9 and TRBJ2-3, is DSGVTQTPKHLITATGQRVTLRCSPRSGDLSVYWYQQSLDQGLQFLIQYYNGEERAKGNILERFSAQQFPDLHSELNLSSLELGDSALYFCASSVGTANDGTDTQYFGPGTRLTVL.

To note about this clone: This sample also contains other DNA sequences that code for the same CDR3. This chain uses TRBV18 with TRBJ2-5, with 9 bases matching TRBD1. V was pared by 2 bases and J by 2 bases, with 0 bases of the junction left unmatched. The germline V gene has CDR1 KGHSH and CDR2 LQKENI. The CDR3 contains 14 residues. The chain's CDR3 is CASSPGTGQETQYF. The CDR3 DNA reads as TGTGCCAGCTCACCAGGGACAGGGCAAGAGACCCAGTACTTC.